This TCR beta chain was sequenced in a study of OX40 agonist ivuxolimab in advanced cancers. General notes on the study: Ivuxolimab, which targeted the costimulatory receptor OX40 (CD134), was an agonistic, fully human IgG2 monoclonal antibody. Intravenous ivuxolimab was administered to patients every 2 weeks at six dose levels: 0.01, 0.1, 0.3, 1.5, 3 and 10 mg/kg. Prior anti-PD-1, anti-PD-L1 or anti-CTLA-4 therapy was permitted, and less than 45% of dose-escalation patients had received checkpoint inhibitors. Peripheral TCRbeta sequencing was intended to test whether TCR sequence diversity was altered and clonal T-cell expansion was caused by ivuxolimab. The paper reports the monotherapy dose-escalation portion (N ≈ 52 patients) of the phase I ivuxolimab trial. A male proportion of 82.7% and a mean age of approximately 61 years, ranging from roughly 23 to 79, were recorded for the dose-escalation cohort. Partial responses occurred in three dose-escalation patients: two with cutaneous melanoma and one with hepatocellular carcinoma. Of the approximately 50 patients in dose escalation, 19 had hepatocellular carcinoma, some 15 had melanoma, 9 had renal cell carcinoma and 9 had head and neck cancer.

Genomic DNA was extracted from sorted cells for sequencing of the TCRbeta CDR3 region. TCRbeta CDR3 regions were sequenced using the immunoSEQ Assay. The clones in this table, taken by TCRdb from immuneACCESS, are in-frame only. Not every clone is retained; where verified, under half of the shortfall comes from an unresolved V gene, and the cause of the rest is unknown. The table for this sample lists approximately 94,000 clones; roughly 90% of them were counted only once. The ten largest clonotypes hold 0.5% to 0.65% of the sample. In regard to this clone: It has no known antigen specificity. No base quality values were provided; no much bigger clone lies one nucleotide off.

Points the paper makes about the study in general: Low levels of normalized T-cell clonal expansion were also seen in some patients who did not respond. On average, CD8+ T cells showed more expanded clones than CD4+ T cells after ivuxolimab. The antigen specificity of the clonally expanded peripheral T cells was not determined. Partial responders in the 0.1-3.0 mg/kg groups had among the lowest normalized peripheral clonal expansion, especially among CD8+ T cells. At doses of 0.1 to 3.0 mg/kg, clonal expansion of both CD4+ and CD8+ T cells in blood was seen between baseline and week 6.

Patients with a history of autoimmune disease or receiving systemic immunosuppression were excluded from the trial. In every dose cohort, peripheral blood was drawn for TCR sequencing at baseline, cycle 4 day 1, and cycle 7 day 1. The samples were taken from a phase I, first-in-human, multicenter, open-label dose-escalation trial of ivuxolimab. Adults with locally advanced or metastatic melanoma, renal cell, hepatocellular, or head and neck squamous cell carcinoma were enrolled in the trial. CD4+ and CD8+ T cells were sorted separately from peripheral blood before TCR sequencing. Spanning cysteine to phenylalanine, the CDR3 consists of 14 amino acids. Here the CDR3 DNA is all that survives: 42 bases in frame from base 1. Sequences MNHNY (CDR1) and SVGAGI (CDR2) are obtained from the germline V gene (reference sequence). Cut back by 3 bases and 4 bases, the V and J ends lie 10 bases apart.

This specimen was CD4+ or CD8+ T cells sorted from blood, taken in a trial of the OX40 agonist ivuxolimab. The clonotype was recovered from an adult with an advanced solid tumor such as melanoma, head and neck, liver or kidney cancer. The chain is encoded by TRBV6-6 joined to TRBJ1-5, with the D segment identity uncertain. CDR3 reads: CASSYMGGNQPQHF. The sequenced DNA is TGTGCCAGCAGTTATATGGGCGGAAATCAGCCCCAGCATTTT.